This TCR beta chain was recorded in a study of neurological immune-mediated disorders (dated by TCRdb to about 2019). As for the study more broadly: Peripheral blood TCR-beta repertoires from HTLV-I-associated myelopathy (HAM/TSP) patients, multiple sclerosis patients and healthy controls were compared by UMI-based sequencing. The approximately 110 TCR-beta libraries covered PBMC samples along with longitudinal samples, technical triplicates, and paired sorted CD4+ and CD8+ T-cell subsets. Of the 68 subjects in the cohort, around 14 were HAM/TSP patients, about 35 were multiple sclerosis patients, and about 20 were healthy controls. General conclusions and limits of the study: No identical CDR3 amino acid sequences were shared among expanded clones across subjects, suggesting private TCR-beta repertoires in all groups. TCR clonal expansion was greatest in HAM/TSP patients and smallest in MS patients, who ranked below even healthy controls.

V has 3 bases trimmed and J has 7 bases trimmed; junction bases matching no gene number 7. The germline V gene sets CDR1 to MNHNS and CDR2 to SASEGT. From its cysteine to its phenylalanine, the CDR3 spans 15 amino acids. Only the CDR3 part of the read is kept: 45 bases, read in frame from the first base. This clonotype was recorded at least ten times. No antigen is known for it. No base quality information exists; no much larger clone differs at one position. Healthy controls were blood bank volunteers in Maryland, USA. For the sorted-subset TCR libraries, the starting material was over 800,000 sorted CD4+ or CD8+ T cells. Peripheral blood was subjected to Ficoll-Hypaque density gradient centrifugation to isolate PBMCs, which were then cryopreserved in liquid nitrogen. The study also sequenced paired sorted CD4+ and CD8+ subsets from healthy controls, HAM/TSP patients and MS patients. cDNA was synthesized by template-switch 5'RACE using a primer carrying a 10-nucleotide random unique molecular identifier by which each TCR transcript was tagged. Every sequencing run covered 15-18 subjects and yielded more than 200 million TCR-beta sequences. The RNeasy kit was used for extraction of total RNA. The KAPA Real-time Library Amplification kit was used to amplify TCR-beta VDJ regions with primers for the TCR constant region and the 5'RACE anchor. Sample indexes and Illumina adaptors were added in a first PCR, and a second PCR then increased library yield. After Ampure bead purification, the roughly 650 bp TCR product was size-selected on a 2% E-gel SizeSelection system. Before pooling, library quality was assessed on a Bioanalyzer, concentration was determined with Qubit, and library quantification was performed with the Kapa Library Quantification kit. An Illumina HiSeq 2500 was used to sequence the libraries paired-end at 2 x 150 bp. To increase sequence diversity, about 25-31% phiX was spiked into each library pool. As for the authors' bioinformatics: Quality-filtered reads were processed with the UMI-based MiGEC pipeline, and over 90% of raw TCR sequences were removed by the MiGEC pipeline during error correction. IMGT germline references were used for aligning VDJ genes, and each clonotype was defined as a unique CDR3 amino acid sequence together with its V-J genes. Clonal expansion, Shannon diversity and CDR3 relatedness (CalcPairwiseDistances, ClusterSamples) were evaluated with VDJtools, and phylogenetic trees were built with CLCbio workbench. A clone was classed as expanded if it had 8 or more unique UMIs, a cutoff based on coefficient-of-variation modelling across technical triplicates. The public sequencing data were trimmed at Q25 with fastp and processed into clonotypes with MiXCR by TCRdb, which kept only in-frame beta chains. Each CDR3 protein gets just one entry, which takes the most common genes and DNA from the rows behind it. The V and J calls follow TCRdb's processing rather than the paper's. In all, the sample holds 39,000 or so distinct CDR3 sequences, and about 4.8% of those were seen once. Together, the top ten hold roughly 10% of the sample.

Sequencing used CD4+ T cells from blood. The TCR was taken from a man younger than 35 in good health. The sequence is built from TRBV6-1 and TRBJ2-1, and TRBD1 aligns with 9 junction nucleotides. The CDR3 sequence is CASSDVGQGRNEQFF. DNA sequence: TGTGCCAGCAGTGATGTGGGACAGGGACGTAATGAGCAGTTCTTC.